This is a list of T cell receptor beta chains from one sample in a study of CD8 T cells in Susac syndrome. TCRdb fed the immunoSEQ multiplex PCR reads into MiXCR, producing one record per CDR3 protein. The sample includes 170,000 or so distinct CDR3 sequences, 95% to 96% seen only once; the top ten take 0.1% to 0.15%. Sequenced input: CD4+ T cells from PBMCs. The receptor set was obtained from a human donor with Susac syndrome. The CDR3 runs from the conserved cysteine through the conserved F or W.

v_gene	j_gene	CDR3aa
TRBV11-3	TRBJ2-3	CASSSDQGTTDTQYF
TRBV5-6	TRBJ1-5	CASSVGAHSNQPQHF
TRBV27	TRBJ2-1	CASSREAWGSGEQFF
TRBV30	TRBJ2-5	CAWSVLAMETQYF
TRBV19	TRBJ1-2	CATRTARNYGYTF
TRBV4-1	TRBJ2-5	CASSQERYQETQYF
TRBV18	TRBJ2-1	CASSPGLAGGPNEQFF
TRBV4-3	TRBJ2-5	CASSQTTSRQETQYF
TRBV7-2	TRBJ2-1	CASSFGTSGGLVQFF
TRBV3-1	TRBJ2-1	CASSLGRARGEQFF
TRBV5-6	TRBJ1-2	CASSSPTGQGGGYTF
TRBV20-1	TRBJ2-3	CSWSGADTQYF
TRBV4-1	TRBJ2-3	CASSQEGQPTDTQYF
TRBV30	TRBJ2-3	CAWGTGGGADTQYF
TRBV19	TRBJ2-7	CASHPRGQIYEQYF
TRBV9	TRBJ1-2	CASSVVPDRVDYGYTF
TRBV2	TRBJ1-5	CASTMGHPGQPQHF
TRBV5-6	TRBJ1-1	CASSLVRSPEAFF
TRBV12-3/TRBV12-4	TRBJ2-2	CASTRVPTGELFF
TRBV9	TRBJ1-2	CASSVADSDYGYTF
TRBV18	TRBJ2-1	CASSARENGNGGSYNEQFF
TRBV7-2	TRBJ1-2	CASSLVATDYGYTF
TRBV20-1	TRBJ2-2	CSASSLAANTGELFF
TRBV15	TRBJ1-2	CATSRDAGGYHGYTF
TRBV18	TRBJ1-6	CASSPLGQGDSPLHF
TRBV6-2/TRBV6-3	TRBJ2-4	CASAKQVLKDIQYF
TRBV7-9	TRBJ2-7	CASSRTWGNREPYEQYF
TRBV5-1	TRBJ2-1	CASSTRTSGGPGDEQFF
TRBV5-1	TRBJ1-1	CASSLIMLGTEAFF
TRBV18	TRBJ2-1	CASSPARTKNNEQFF
TRBV29-1	TRBJ2-1	CSVFSGSFYNEQFF
TRBV7-9	TRBJ2-7	CASSLWLAGDYEQYF